The 27 T cell receptor beta chains below were found in one sample sequenced in a study of early T cells in non-severe SARS-CoV-2 infection. TCRdb processed the 5' RACE reads anew with MiXCR; each CDR3 protein has one entry. This table has approximately 50,000 distinct CDR3 sequences, approximately 12% appearing once. The material sequenced was whole blood, taken at baseline. The receptors originated from an adult who was a healthcare worker with PCR-confirmed SARS-CoV-2 infection or an uninfected control (not recorded which).

This clonotype came up many times. The J gene is TRBJ2-5, the V gene TRBV28; 9 nucleotides agree with TRBD1. Per the germline V gene, CDR1 is MDHEN and CDR2 is SYDVKM. The length of the CDR3 is 15 residues. After removal of 2 bases from V and 5 bases from J, the junction contained 6 bases not matched to a gene. The CDR3 is CASSLPGQGRETQYF. The CDR3 coding sequence is TGTGCCAGCAGTTTACCCGGACAGGGGAGGGAGACCCAGTACTTC.

The chain joins TRBV28 to TRBJ2-7; 10 nucleotides line up with TRBD1. V lost 6 bases to trimming and J lost 5 bases; unmatched junction nucleotides: 1. The CDR3 has 12 residues. The germline CDR1 and CDR2 sequences are MDHEN and SYDVKM. The CDR3 DNA sequence: TGTGCCAGCAGGACAGGGGGCCACGAGCAGTACTTC. Translating it yields CASRTGGHEQYF.

The rearrangement uses TRBV11-2 and TRBJ1-1, with a tentative D call TRBD1 (5 bases). Trimming shortened V by 5 bases and J by 4 bases, and 14 bases separated the two germline ends. Looked up from germline, CDR1 is SGHAT and CDR2 is FQNNGV. The CDR3 sequence is 14 residues long. CDR3 nucleotide sequence: TGTGCCAGCAGCATCAGACAGTTATTCACTGAAGCTTTCTTT. Encoded protein: CASSIRQLFTEAFF. The full variable domain, rest sourced from reference TRBV11-2 and TRBJ1-1, is EAGVAQSPRYKIIEKRQSVAFWCNPISGHATLYWYQQILGQGPKLLIQFQNNGVVDDSQLPKDRFSAERLKGVDSTLKIQPAKLEDSAVYLCASSIRQLFTEAFFGQGTRLTVV.

This clonotype was seen a handful of times. The V and J genes are TRBV7-8 and TRBJ2-7; 7 bases align to TRBD1. CDR3 size: 14 residues. V was pared by 3 bases and J by 4 bases, with 6 bases of the junction left unmatched. CDR1 is SGHVS and CDR2 is FQNEAQ in the germline V gene. In DNA, the CDR3 is TGTGCCAGCAGCTTCACGGGACAGTTTTACGAGCAGTACTTC. Residues: CASSFTGQFYEQYF.

The rearrangement links TRBV5-4 to TRBJ2-7; 15 nucleotides agree with TRBD2. The CDR3 is 15 amino acids. V lost 1 base to trimming and J lost 5 bases; unmatched junction nucleotides: 1. Germline lookup yields CDR1 SGHNT and CDR2 YYREEE (reference sequence). The CDR3 reads CASSLRTSGRDEQYF. CDR3 nucleotide sequence: TGTGCCAGCAGCTTGCGGACTAGCGGGAGGGACGAGCAGTACTTC.

The chain has TRBV7-9 and TRBJ2-5; D gene ambiguous. This CDR3 is built from 17 residues. Germline V CDR1 and CDR2: SEHNR, FQNEAQ (reference sequence). With 1 base removed from V and 3 bases from J, the gap between germline ends came to 18 bases. CDR3 DNA: TGTGCCAGCAGCTTAGGGGCAGGTTTCGACTTAAAAGAGACCCAGTACTTC. Protein product: CASSLGAGFDLKETQYF.

The chain couples TRBV6-5 to TRBJ1-2; TRBD1 matches at 7 bases. Losses at the gene ends were 4 bases for V and 8 bases for J; bases not matched to a gene: 7. The CDR3 has 13 amino acids. Germline loops: CDR1 MNHEY, CDR2 SVGAGI. The CDR3 is CASSFVGQEGYTF. Written as DNA, the CDR3 is TGTGCCAGCAGTTTCGTCGGACAGGAAGGCTACACCTTC.

The chain links TRBV28 to TRBJ1-3; 8 bases match TRBD1. The V gene's germline CDR1 is MDHEN and CDR2 SYDVKM. V shed 6 bases, J shed 6 bases, and the junction held 10 bases outside the gene matches. This CDR3 spans 15 amino acids. The CDR3, as DNA: TGTGCCAGCAGCGACAGGACAGGGCGAGTAAACACCATATATTTT. It specifies CASSDRTGRVNTIYF.

This clonotype was detected a few times. This rearrangement joins TRBV12-3 or TRBV12-4 to TRBJ1-3, with TRBD1 matching over 10 bases. This CDR3 region has 15 residues. The junction had 6 bases not matched to a gene; V was cut back by 6 bases and J by 4 bases. Here the CDR3 DNA reads TGTGCCAGCAGCCCGACAGGGGGCCGGGGAAACACCATATATTTT. It codes for CASSPTGGRGNTIYF.

The chain employs TRBV18 and TRBJ2-7; TRBD2 agrees at 9 bases. Germline values: CDR1 KGHSH, CDR2 LQKENI. This CDR3 is 14 amino acids long. The ends lost 3 bases at V and 4 bases at J; junction bases unmatched: 4. In DNA form, the CDR3 reads TGTGCCAGCTCACCGACTAGCGGACTATACGAGCAGTACTTC. Translation: CASSPTSGLYEQYF.

The chain links TRBV12-3 or TRBV12-4 to TRBJ1-5; D gene ambiguous. Trimming took off 3 bases at V and 4 bases at J, with 10 bases between the two ends. The CDR3 loop spans 14 amino acids. Here the CDR3 reads CASSFSSSNQPQHF. The CDR3 region has the DNA TGTGCCAGCAGTTTCTCCAGTTCGAATCAGCCCCAGCATTTT.

The chain has TRBV12-3 or TRBV12-4 and TRBJ2-5; 7 bases are a match to TRBD2. CDR3 length: 19 amino acids. Trimming took 4 bases from V and 1 from J; bases not matched to a gene: 18. CDR3 DNA sequence: TGTGCCAGCAGTTGGGGGTCCCGAGGCGGGAGAAAGACCCAAGAGACCCAGTACTTC. It is translated as CASSWGSRGGRKTQETQYF.

This clonotype was counted many times. V and J are TRBV28 and TRBJ2-5; 7 positions agree with TRBD1. V lost 6 bases to trimming and J lost 4 bases; unmatched junction nucleotides: 5. Germline V gene lookup returns CDR1 MDHEN and CDR2 SYDVKM. The CDR3 has 13 residues. CDR3 amino acids: CASRIQGRETQYF. The CDR3 DNA reads TGTGCCAGCAGAATACAGGGGAGAGAGACCCAGTACTTC.

The sample holds many counts of this clonotype. This chain uses TRBV28 with TRBJ2-3; 8 bases map to TRBD1. The CDR3 loop spans 16 amino acids. CDR1 MDHEN and CDR2 SYDVKM come from the germline V gene. Trimming at V came to 8 bases and at J to 2 bases, leaving 12 bases not matched to a gene. The CDR3, as DNA: TGTGCCAGCTCTCGCAGGGGGCGGGCTGACACAGATACGCAGTATTTT. Amino acid sequence: CASSRRGRADTDTQYF. The variable domain in full, completed from reference TRBV28 and TRBJ2-3, reads DVKVTQSSRYLVKRTGEKVFLECVQDMDHENMFWYRQDPGLGLRLIYFSYDVKMKEKGDIPEGYSVSREKKERFSLILESASTNQTSMYLCASSRRGRADTDTQYFGPGTRLTVL.

The rearrangement links TRBV6-6 to TRBJ1-5, with 10 bases lining up with TRBD1. Germline lookup yields CDR1 MNHNY and CDR2 SVGAGI (reference sequence). The CDR3 is made up of 15 amino acids. The junction had 9 bases not matched to a gene; V was cut back by 6 bases and J by 7 bases. For the CDR3, the DNA is TGTGCCAGCAGGACGACAGGGGGCAACGTGCAGCCCCAGCATTTT. Translating gives CASRTTGGNVQPQHF.

This clonotype was observed at least ten times. This sequence joins TRBV19 and TRBJ2-6, with 7 bases matching TRBD2. CDR1 and CDR2 (germline): LNHDA, SQIVND (reference sequence). After removal of 2 bases from V and 2 bases from J, the junction contained 6 bases not matched to a gene. The CDR3 runs to 17 residues. The CDR3 sequence: CASSILGLAAGANVLTF. CDR3 DNA sequence: TGTGCCAGTAGTATACTAGGCCTAGCGGCTGGGGCCAACGTCCTGACTTTC.

The table lists this clonotype with a few counts. The V and J genes are TRBV29-1 and TRBJ2-3, with 10 positions matching TRBD2. The CDR3 runs to 17 residues. The junction had 13 bases not matched to a gene; V was cut back by 0 bases and J by 7 bases. Per germline, CDR1 SQVTM and CDR2 ANQGSEA. The CDR3 coding sequence is TGCAGCGTTGAAGATCTCAGGAGCGGGAGGGCTCGTAATACGCAGTATTTT. Encoded protein: CSVEDLRSGRARNTQYF.

This clonotype came up many times. The J gene is TRBJ1-4, the V gene TRBV3-1; D not resolved. V shed 5 bases and J shed 7 bases, with 11 bases lying between them. The germline gives CDR1 LGHDT, CDR2 YNNKEL (reference sequence). The CDR3 loop spans 13 amino acids. The DNA of the CDR3 is TGTGCCAGCAGCTCACGGGGTACTGAAAAACTGTTTTTT. Protein product: CASSSRGTEKLFF.

This clonotype was found a few times. The chain carries TRBV2 and TRBJ2-7; TRBD1 matches 12 bases. V was pared by 7 bases and J by 3 bases, with 19 bases of the junction left unmatched. This CDR3 spans 19 amino acids. The V gene's germline CDR1 is SNHLY and CDR2 FYNNEI. The CDR3, as DNA: TGTGCCAGCACAGTTTCGAGTCCCCGGGGGACAGGGGGCTTCTACGAGCAGTACTTC. This encodes CASTVSSPRGTGGFYEQYF. The entire variable domain, with the rest obtained from reference TRBV2 and TRBJ2-7, is as follows: EPEVTQTPSHQVTQMGQEVILRCVPISNHLYFYWYRQILGQKVEFLVSFYNNEISEKSEIFDDQFSVERPDGSNFTLKIRSTKLEDSAMYFCASTVSSPRGTGGFYEQYFGPGTRLTVT.

This clonotype was counted at least ten times. The chain couples TRBV29-1 to TRBJ2-3; tentative D call: TRBD2 (6 bases). CDR3 size: 14 residues. V lost 4 bases to trimming and J lost 0 bases, with 11 bases between them. Germline V gives CDR1 SQVTM, CDR2 ANQGSEA. CDR3 bases: TGCAGCGTTGCGGGGGACTCTAGCACAGATACGCAGTATTTT. Encoded protein: CSVAGDSSTDTQYF.

J is TRBJ1-1 and V is TRBV5-5; D is uncertain. The CDR3 spans 14 residues. The germline gives CDR1 SGHKS, CDR2 YYEKEE (reference sequence). Trimming took 1 base from V and 5 from J, leaving 12 bases between them. The CDR3 spells CASSLLWEGTEAFF. CDR3 DNA: TGTGCCAGCAGCTTGTTATGGGAAGGGACTGAAGCTTTCTTT.

The sample holds many counts of this clonotype. V usage is TRBV3-1 and J usage is TRBJ2-2; 7 bases line up with TRBD1. The V segment lost 2 bases and the J segment 5 bases; nucleotides outside the gene matches: 5. The CDR3 runs to 15 residues. CDR1 is LGHDT, CDR2 YNNKEL, per germline (reference sequence). For the CDR3, the DNA is TGTGCCAGCAGCCAAAACAGGGGAATAACCGGGGAGCTGTTTTTT. Its protein product is CASSQNRGITGELFF.

This clonotype has ten or more counts. V gene TRBV20-1 combines with J gene TRBJ2-5; D not resolved. Germline V lookup: CDR1 DFQATT, CDR2 SNEGSKA (reference sequence). V shed 2 bases and J shed 3 bases, with 10 bases lying between them. CDR3 length equals 13 residues. CDR3 amino acids: CSARPSQKETQYF. The DNA of the CDR3 is TGCAGTGCTAGACCGTCCCAAAAAGAGACCCAGTACTTC.

As for this clonotype: This could be a read error, since a much larger clone is one nucleotide away. The gene calls are TRBV11-2 and TRBJ2-5; TRBD2 matches 10 bases. This CDR3 contains 14 residues. Germline V CDR1 and CDR2: SGHAT, FQNNGV. In DNA form, the CDR3 reads TGTGTCAGCAGCCGGGGACTAGCGATCGAGACCCAGTACTTC. The encoded protein is CVSSRGLAIETQYF.

At least ten counts were recorded for this clonotype. V is TRBV12-3 or TRBV12-4 and J is TRBJ1-4; no firm D call. V lost 6 bases to trimming and J lost 6 bases, with 14 bases between them. The CDR3 covers 14 residues. In DNA form, the CDR3 reads TGTGCCAGCAGGGAGGGTGTCGGGGATGAAAAACTGTTTTTT. Its protein is CASREGVGDEKLFF.

This clonotype is categorized as medium-sized (0.01 to 0.1%). This sequence joins TRBV12-3 or TRBV12-4 and TRBJ2-2; 8 nucleotides agree with TRBD2. The ends lost 6 bases at V and 7 bases at J; junction bases unmatched: 10. The CDR3 totals 15 residues. CDR3: CASSARTSMNGELFF. In DNA form, the CDR3 reads TGTGCCAGCAGCGCACGGACTAGCATGAACGGGGAGCTGTTTTTT.

This clonotype was seen a few times. This rearrangement joins TRBV20-1 to TRBJ2-7; perhaps TRBD1 as D (5 bases). The CDR3 sequence is 12 residues long. V dropped 2 bases and J dropped 6 bases, with 11 bases sitting between them. Germline CDR1 is DFQATT and CDR2 is SNEGSKA (reference sequence). CDR3: CSARWGGFEQYF. In DNA form, the CDR3 reads TGCAGTGCTAGATGGGGCGGTTTCGAGCAGTACTTC.